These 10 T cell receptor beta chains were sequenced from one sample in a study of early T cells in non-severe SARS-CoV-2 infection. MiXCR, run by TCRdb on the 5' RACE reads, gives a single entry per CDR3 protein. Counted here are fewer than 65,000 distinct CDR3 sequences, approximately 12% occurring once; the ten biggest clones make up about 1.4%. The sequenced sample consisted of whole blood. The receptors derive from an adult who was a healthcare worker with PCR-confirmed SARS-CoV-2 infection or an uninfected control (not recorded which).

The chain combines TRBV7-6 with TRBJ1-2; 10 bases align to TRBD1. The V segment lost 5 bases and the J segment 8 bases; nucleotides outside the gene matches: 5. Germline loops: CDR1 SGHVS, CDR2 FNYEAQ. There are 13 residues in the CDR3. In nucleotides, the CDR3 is TGTGCCAGCAGCCGAGACAGGGGGCTCGGCTACACCTTC. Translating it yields CASSRDRGLGYTF.

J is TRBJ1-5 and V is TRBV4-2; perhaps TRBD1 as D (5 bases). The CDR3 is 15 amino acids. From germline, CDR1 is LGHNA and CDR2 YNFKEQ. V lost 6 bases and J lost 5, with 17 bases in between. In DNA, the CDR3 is TGTGCCAGCAGTCCCTATGGGGGGTGCGATCAGCCCCAGCATTTT. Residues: CASSPYGGCDQPQHF.

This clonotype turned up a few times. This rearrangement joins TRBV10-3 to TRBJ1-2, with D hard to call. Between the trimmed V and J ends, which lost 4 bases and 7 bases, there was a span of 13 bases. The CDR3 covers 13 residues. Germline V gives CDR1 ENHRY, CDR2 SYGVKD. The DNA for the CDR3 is TGTGCCATCAGTGGATTCGGTCAGCGTGGCTACACCTTC. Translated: CAISGFGQRGYTF.

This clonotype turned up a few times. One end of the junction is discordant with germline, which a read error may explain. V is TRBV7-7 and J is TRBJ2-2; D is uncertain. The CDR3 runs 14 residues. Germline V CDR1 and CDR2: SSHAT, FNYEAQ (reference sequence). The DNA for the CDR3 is TGTGCTAGCAGCTTAAATGGGAACACCGGGGAGCTGTTTTTT. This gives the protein CASSLNGNTGELFF.

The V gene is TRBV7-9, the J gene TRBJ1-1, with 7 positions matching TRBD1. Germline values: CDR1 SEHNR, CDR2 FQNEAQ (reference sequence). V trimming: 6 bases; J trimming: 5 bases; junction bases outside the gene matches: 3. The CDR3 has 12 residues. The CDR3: CASSQGGTEAFF. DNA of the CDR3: TGTGCCAGCAGTCAGGGGGGGACTGAAGCTTTCTTT.

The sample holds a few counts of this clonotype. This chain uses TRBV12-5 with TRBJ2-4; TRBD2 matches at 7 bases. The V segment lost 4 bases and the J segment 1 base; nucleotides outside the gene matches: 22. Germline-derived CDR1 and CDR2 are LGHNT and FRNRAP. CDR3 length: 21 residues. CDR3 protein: CASGSVIKGLGPFGAKNIQYF. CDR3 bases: TGTGCTAGTGGTTCGGTAATTAAAGGACTAGGACCCTTCGGGGCCAAAAACATTCAGTACTTC.

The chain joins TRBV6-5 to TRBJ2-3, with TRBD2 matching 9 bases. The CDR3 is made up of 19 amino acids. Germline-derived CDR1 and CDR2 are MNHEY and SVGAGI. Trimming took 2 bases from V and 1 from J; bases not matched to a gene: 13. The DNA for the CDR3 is TGTGCCAGCAGTTACATCGCTAGCGGGGTAACAATTCGCACAGATACGCAGTATTTT. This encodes CASSYIASGVTIRTDTQYF.

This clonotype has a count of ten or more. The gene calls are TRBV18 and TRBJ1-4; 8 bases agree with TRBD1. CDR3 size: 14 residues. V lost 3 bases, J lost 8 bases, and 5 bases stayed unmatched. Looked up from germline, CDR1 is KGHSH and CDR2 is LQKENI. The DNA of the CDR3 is TGTGCCAGCTCACCGGACAGGGTCGTAGAAAAACTGTTTTTT. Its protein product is CASSPDRVVEKLFF.

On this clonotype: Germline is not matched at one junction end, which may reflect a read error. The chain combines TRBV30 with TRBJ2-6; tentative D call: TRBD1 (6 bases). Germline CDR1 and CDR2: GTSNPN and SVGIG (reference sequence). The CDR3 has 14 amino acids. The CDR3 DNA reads TGTTCCTGGAATACAGGGCGCGGGGCCAACGTCCTGACTTTC. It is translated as CSWNTGRGANVLTF.

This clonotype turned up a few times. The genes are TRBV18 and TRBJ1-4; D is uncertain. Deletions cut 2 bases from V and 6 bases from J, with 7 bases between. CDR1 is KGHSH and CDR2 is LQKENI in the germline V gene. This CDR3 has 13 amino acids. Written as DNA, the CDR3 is TGTGCCAGCTCACCAAGGACGGATGAAAAACTGTTTTTT. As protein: CASSPRTDEKLFF.